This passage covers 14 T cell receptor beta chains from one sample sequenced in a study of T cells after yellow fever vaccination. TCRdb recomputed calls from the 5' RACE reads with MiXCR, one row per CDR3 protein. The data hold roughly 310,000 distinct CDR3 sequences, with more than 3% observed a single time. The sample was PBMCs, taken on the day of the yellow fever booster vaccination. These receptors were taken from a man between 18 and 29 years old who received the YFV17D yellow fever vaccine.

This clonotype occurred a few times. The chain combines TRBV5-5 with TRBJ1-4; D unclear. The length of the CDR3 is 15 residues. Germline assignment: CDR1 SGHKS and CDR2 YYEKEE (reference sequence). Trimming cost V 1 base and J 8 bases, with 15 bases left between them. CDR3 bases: TGTGCCAGCAGCTTGTTGCCAGGTTGGAAAGAAAAACTGTTTTTT. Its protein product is CASSLLPGWKEKLFF.

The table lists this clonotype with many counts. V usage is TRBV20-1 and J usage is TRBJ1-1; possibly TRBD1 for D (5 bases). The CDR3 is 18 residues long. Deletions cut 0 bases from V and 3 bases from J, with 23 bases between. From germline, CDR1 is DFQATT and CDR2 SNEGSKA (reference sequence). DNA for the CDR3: TGCAGTGCTAGAGAGAGCCTTTTACTATCCCTGGGGGACACTGAAGCTTTCTTT. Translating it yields CSARESLLLSLGDTEAFF.

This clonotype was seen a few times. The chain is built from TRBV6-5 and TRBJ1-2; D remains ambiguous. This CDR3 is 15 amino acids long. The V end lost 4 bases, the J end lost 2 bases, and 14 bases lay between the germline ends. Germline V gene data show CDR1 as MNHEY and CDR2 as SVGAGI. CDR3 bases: TGTGCCAGCAGTTTCCTAGACGGACTCAACTATGGCTACACCTTC. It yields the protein CASSFLDGLNYGYTF.

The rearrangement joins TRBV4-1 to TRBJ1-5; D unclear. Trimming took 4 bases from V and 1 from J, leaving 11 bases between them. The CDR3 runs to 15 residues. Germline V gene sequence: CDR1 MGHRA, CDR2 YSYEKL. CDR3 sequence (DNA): TGCGCCAGCAGCCCTTGGTTTTCCAGCAATCAGCCCCAGCATTTT. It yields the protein CASSPWFSSNQPQHF.

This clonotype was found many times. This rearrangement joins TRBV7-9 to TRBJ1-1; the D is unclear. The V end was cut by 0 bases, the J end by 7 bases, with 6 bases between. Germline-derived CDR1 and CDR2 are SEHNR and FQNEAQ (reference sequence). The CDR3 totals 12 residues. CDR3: CASSLAASEAFF. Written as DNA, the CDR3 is TGTGCCAGCAGCTTAGCCGCGAGTGAAGCTTTCTTT.

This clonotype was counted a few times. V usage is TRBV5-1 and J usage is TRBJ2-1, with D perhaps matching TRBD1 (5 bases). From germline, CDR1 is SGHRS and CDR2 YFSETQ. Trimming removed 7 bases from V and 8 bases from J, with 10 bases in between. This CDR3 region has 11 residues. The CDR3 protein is CASALQDEQFF. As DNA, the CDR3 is TGCGCCAGCGCCCTACAGGATGAGCAGTTCTTC.

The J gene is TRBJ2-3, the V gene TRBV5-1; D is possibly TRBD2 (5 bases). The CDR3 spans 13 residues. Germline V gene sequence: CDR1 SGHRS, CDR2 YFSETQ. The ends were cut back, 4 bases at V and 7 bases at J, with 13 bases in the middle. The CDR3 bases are TGCGCCAGCAGCCTGGAGGCTGGGAATACGCAGTATTTT. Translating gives CASSLEAGNTQYF.

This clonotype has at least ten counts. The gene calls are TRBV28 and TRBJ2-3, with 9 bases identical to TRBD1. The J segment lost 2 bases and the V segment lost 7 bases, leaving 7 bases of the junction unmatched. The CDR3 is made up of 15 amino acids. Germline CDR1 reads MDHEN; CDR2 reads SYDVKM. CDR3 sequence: CASTPRTGDTDTQYF. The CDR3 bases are TGTGCCAGCACCCCTAGGACAGGGGACACAGATACGCAGTATTTT.

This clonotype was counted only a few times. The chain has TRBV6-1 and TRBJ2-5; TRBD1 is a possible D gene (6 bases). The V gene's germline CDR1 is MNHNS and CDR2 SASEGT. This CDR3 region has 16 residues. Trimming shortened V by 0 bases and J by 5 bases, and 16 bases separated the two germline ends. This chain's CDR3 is CASSEAFGGGFETQYF. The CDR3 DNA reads TGTGCCAGCAGTGAAGCTTTTGGGGGCGGTTTTGAGACCCAGTACTTC.

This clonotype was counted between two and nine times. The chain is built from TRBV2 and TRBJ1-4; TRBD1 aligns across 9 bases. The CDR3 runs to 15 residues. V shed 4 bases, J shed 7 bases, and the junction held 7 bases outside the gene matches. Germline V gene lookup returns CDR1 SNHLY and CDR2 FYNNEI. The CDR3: CASSAQGARGEKLFF. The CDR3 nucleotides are TGTGCCAGCAGTGCACAGGGGGCGCGAGGTGAAAAACTGTTTTTT.

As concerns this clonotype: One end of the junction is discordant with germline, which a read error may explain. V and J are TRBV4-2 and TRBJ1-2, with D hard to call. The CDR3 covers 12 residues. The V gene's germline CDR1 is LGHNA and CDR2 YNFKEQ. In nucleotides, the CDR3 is TGTGCCAGCAGCCGCACTGCGGGTGGCTACGCCTTC. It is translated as CASSRTAGGYAF.

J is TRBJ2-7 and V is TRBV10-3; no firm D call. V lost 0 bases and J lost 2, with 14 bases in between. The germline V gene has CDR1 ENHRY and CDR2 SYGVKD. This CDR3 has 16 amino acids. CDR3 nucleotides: TGTGCCATCAGTGAGTCAGAACAGATTGGTACCTACGAGCAGTACTTC. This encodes CAISESEQIGTYEQYF.

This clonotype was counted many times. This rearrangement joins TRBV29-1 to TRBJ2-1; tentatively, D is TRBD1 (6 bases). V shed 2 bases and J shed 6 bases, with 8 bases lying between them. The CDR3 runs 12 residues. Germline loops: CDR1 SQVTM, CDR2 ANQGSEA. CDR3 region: CSVERGGNEQFF. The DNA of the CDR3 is TGCAGCGTTGAAAGAGGGGGCAATGAGCAGTTCTTC.

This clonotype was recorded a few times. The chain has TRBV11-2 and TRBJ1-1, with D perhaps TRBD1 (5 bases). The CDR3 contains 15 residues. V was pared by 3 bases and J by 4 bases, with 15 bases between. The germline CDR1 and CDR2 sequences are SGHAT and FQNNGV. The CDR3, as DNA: TGTGCCAGCAGCTTGTGGGGGAGTGGGAGCACTGAAGCTTTCTTT. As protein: CASSLWGSGSTEAFF.